Shown below are 21 T cell receptor beta chains from a single sample sequenced in a study of T cell responses to AZD1222 COVID-19 vaccine. Assay: immunoSEQ multiplex PCR; the TCRdb copy retains only in-frame clones and omits some. The sample includes about 76,000 clones, 88% seen only once; the top ten take roughly a tenth. The sample consisted of peripheral blood, taken on day 0 of AZD1222 vaccination. These receptors were taken from an adult in good health.

V and J are TRBV6-5 and TRBJ1-1; D not resolved. CDR3 length equals 14 residues. CDR1 MNHEY and CDR2 SVGAGI come from the germline V gene. V was trimmed by 2 bases and J by 4 bases, leaving 11 bases between them. The DNA of the CDR3 is TGTGCCAGCAGTTACACGCGGGCTGGCACTGAAGCTTTCTTT. Amino acid sequence: CASSYTRAGTEAFF.

V usage is TRBV18 and J usage is TRBJ2-1; D remains unclear. V lost 3 bases, J lost 9 bases, and 12 bases lay in between. Germline assignment: CDR1 KGHSH and CDR2 LQKENI. The CDR3 has 13 residues. The CDR3 sequence: CASSPLVPSEQFF. The CDR3 nucleotides read TGTGCCAGCTCACCCTTAGTCCCTTCTGAGCAGTTCTTC.

The gene calls are TRBV18 and TRBJ1-1; weak D call: TRBD1 (6 bases). Germline CDR1 and CDR2: KGHSH and LQKENI. V dropped 0 bases and J dropped 1 base, with 9 bases sitting between them. The length of the CDR3 is 15 residues. The CDR3: CASSPPMGQNTEAFF. CDR3 in DNA: TGTGCCAGCTCACCACCTATGGGACAGAACACTGAAGCTTTCTTT.

This clone was picked up one time. The rearrangement joins TRBV18 to TRBJ2-7, with a possible D match to TRBD2 (5 bases). Germline assignment: CDR1 KGHSH and CDR2 LQKENI. V shed 2 bases and J shed 4 bases, with 12 bases lying between them. The CDR3 spans 14 residues. The DNA of the CDR3 is TGTGCCAGCTCACCAAATACTGGGGAGTACGAGCAGTACGTC. Its protein product is CASSPNTGEYEQYV.

This chain links TRBV5-4 with TRBJ2-1; no clear D. V lost 0 bases, J lost 5 bases, and 9 bases lay in between. This CDR3 is built from 14 residues. Germline lookup yields CDR1 SGHNT and CDR2 YYREEE (reference sequence). Here the CDR3 reads CASSLGGRDNEQFF. In DNA, the CDR3 is TGTGCCAGCAGCTTGGGTGGCAGAGACAATGAGCAGTTCTTC. Combining the CDR3 with reference TRBV5-4 and TRBJ2-1 gives the whole variable domain ETGVTQSPTHLIKTRGQQVTLRCSSQSGHNTVSWYQQALGQGPQFIFQYYREEENGRGNFPPRFSGLQFPNYSSELNVNALELDDSALYLCASSLGGRDNEQFFGPGTRLTVL.

V gene TRBV2 combines with J gene TRBJ1-3; no clear D. Germline V gene data show CDR1 as SNHLY and CDR2 as FYNNEI. The CDR3 spans 14 residues. V dropped 6 bases and J dropped 0 bases, with 9 bases sitting between them. CDR3 protein: CASRPQSSGNTIYF. The CDR3, as DNA: TGTGCCAGCAGACCACAGAGCTCTGGAAACACCATATATTTT.

The chain combines TRBV6-5 with TRBJ1-2; the match to TRBD1 covers 9 bases. Germline-derived CDR1 and CDR2 are MNHEY and SVGAGI. CDR3 length: 14 residues. V was clipped by 2 bases and J by 4 bases; unmatched bases: 2. DNA of the CDR3: TGTGCCAGCAGTTACGGGACAGGGCCCTATGGCTACACCTTC. It yields the protein CASSYGTGPYGYTF.

In the case of this clone: Other DNA variants within this sample encode the same CDR3. The chain joins TRBV20-1 to TRBJ2-7, with unresolved D. The CDR3 extends over 11 amino acids. Trimming pared 2 bases from V and 2 bases from J, leaving 4 bases between. Germline lookup yields CDR1 DFQATT and CDR2 SNEGSKA (reference sequence). CDR3 coding DNA: TGCAGTGCTAGAAGGGCCTACGAGCAGTACTTC. This sequence encodes CSARRAYEQYF.

The chain joins TRBV5-1 to TRBJ2-1; TRBD2 might be the D (6 bases). The CDR3 totals 17 residues. Germline CDR1 reads SGHRS; CDR2 reads YFSETQ. Trimming left V 4 bases short and J 1 base short, with 18 bases between. The DNA for the CDR3 is TGCGCCAGCAGCCCTGGAGGGGCAGCATTATCCTACAATGAGCAGTTCTTC. Translation: CASSPGGAALSYNEQFF.

The chain carries TRBV19 and TRBJ2-1; 8 nucleotides line up with TRBD2. CDR1 is LNHDA, CDR2 SQIVND, per germline (reference sequence). The CDR3 runs 15 residues. The V and J ends lost 5 bases and 6 bases, in that order; junction bases with no gene match: 9. CDR3 loop: CASSGGTRGANEQFF. The CDR3 nucleotides are TGTGCCAGTAGTGGGGGGACTAGGGGTGCCAATGAGCAGTTCTTC.

This clone came up once. The rearrangement uses TRBV6-5 and TRBJ2-5, with 8 bases matching TRBD2. Trimming took 2 bases from V and 2 from J; bases not matched to a gene: 7. Germline-derived CDR1 and CDR2 are MNHEY and SVGAGI. The CDR3 spans 16 residues. In nucleotides, the CDR3 is TGTGCCAGCAGTTACGGGCGGGGGGCGCTTCAAGAGACCCAGTACTTC. It codes for CASSYGRGALQETQYF.

J is TRBJ2-1 and V is TRBV4-2; D might be TRBD2 (5 bases). The CDR3 contains 15 residues. Trimming left V 5 bases short and J 3 bases short, with 14 bases between. CDR1 and CDR2 (germline): LGHNA, YNFKEQ. CDR3 amino acids: CASSERQSNYNEQFF. The CDR3 region has the DNA TGTGCCAGCAGCGAGCGGCAGAGCAACTACAATGAGCAGTTCTTC.

The chain combines TRBV5-1 with TRBJ1-3; a possible D gene is TRBD1 (5 bases). The germline CDR1 and CDR2 sequences are SGHRS and YFSETQ. The CDR3 spans 13 residues. V lost 1 base, J lost 4 bases, and 6 bases lay in between. CDR3 protein: CASSLQGGNTIYF. The CDR3 DNA is TGCGCCAGCAGCTTGCAGGGAGGAAACACCATATATTTT.

V is TRBV5-1 and J is TRBJ2-3; 7 bases are a match to TRBD2. This CDR3 comprises 15 residues. V dropped 3 bases and J dropped 6; count of bases not matched to a gene: 10. Germline values: CDR1 SGHRS, CDR2 YFSETQ. The CDR3 here is CASSSPSGVADTQYF. DNA for the CDR3: TGCGCCAGCAGCTCTCCTAGCGGTGTCGCGGATACGCAGTATTTT.

This sequence joins TRBV11-2 and TRBJ1-4; D ambiguous. This CDR3 has 18 residues. Germline values: CDR1 SGHAT, CDR2 FQNNGV. Trimming removed 5 bases at V and 0 bases at J, with 19 bases between. CDR3 in DNA: TGTGCCAGCAGCCCTCGGTTTACAGTAACTGCAACTAATGAAAAACTGTTTTTT. Protein: CASSPRFTVTATNEKLFF.

This clone was recorded once. The chain uses TRBV19 and TRBJ2-5; no firm D call. The germline V gene encodes CDR1 LNHDA and CDR2 SQIVND (reference sequence). V was shortened by 6 bases and J by 5 bases, with 10 bases between the two germline ends. The CDR3 is 12 residues long. The CDR3 is CASSRVGETQYF. The CDR3 bases are TGTGCCAGTAGCCGGGTTGGGGAGACCCAGTACTTC.

The chain joins TRBV7-8 to TRBJ2-3; D is unresolved. This CDR3 spans 13 amino acids. V lost 3 bases and J lost 0, with 4 bases in between. Germline V gene data show CDR1 as SGHVS and CDR2 as FQNEAQ. CDR3 residues: CASSFGSTDTQYF. CDR3 bases: TGTGCCAGCAGCTTCGGCAGCACAGATACGCAGTATTTT.

This clone was recorded a few times. The genes are TRBV28 and TRBJ1-2; D may be TRBD1 (5 bases). Trimming shortened V by 5 bases and J by 4 bases, and 11 bases separated the two germline ends. Germline V lookup: CDR1 MDHEN, CDR2 SYDVKM. There are 13 residues in the CDR3. DNA of the CDR3: TGTGCCAGCAGTCGGGACCCTATCTATGGCTACACCTTC. Encoded protein: CASSRDPIYGYTF.

The chain carries TRBV5-8 and TRBJ1-5; perhaps TRBD1 as D (5 bases). The germline V and J ends were trimmed by 3 bases and 10 bases, with 11 bases remaining between them. The CDR3 spans 12 residues. Germline CDR1 and CDR2: SGHTS and YDEGEE. CDR3 coding DNA: TGTGCCAGCAGCTACCGGGGACGTCCCCAGCATTTT. Translation gives CASSYRGRPQHF.

Only one count was recorded for this clone. The CDR3 region is CASSQGDQETQYF. The CDR3 nucleotides read TGTGCCAGCAGCCAAGGTGATCAAGAGACCCAGTACTTC. This rearrangement joins TRBV4-2 to TRBJ2-5; D unresolved. From germline, CDR1 is LGHNA and CDR2 YNFKEQ. Trimming left V 1 base short and J 2 bases short, with 5 bases between. There are 13 residues in the CDR3.

The rearrangement joins TRBV4-1 to TRBJ1-2, with a possible D match to TRBD1 (6 bases). V gave up 4 bases and J gave up 7 bases, with 19 bases separating them. CDR3 length equals 15 residues. CDR1 and CDR2 (germline): MGHRA, YSYEKL. The CDR3, as DNA: TGCGCCAGCAGCCCCCCCGGGACACAACTTGGTGGCTACACCTTC. Translating gives CASSPPGTQLGGYTF.